This paragraph reports one T cell receptor (beta chain). Its antigen is not yet known. Interpreted using the paper, the time point label stands for: baseline before first vaccination. Vaccinee samples came from UK trials COV001 and COV002, including a single-blind randomized controlled phase 2/3 trial of AZD1222 (ChAdOx1 nCoV-19) in healthy adults. For TCRbeta chain sequencing, PBMC samples from trial participants were taken at day 0 and at day 28 after the second dose. The CDR3 regions of human TCRbeta chains were analyzed by immunosequencing. Concerning the study's data processing: TCRs in the repertoires were compared against a reference library of SARS-CoV-2-specific TCRs that had been generated with the MIRA antigen-specificity platform. Breadth meant the fraction of unique TCRs that were SARS-CoV-2-associated, whereas depth meant the fraction of total T cells that were SARS-CoV-2-associated. Using the MIRA data, each spike-specific TCR was assigned both to the spike region to which the TCR was reactive and to a CD4 or CD8 class. Log10-transformed breadth and depth values were compared by one-way ANOVA with Sidak's multiple comparisons tests. As stored in TCRdb, this immuneACCESS dataset retains in-frame rearrangements with V and J assigned. A fraction of the clones does not appear; measured against another copy, unresolved V genes explain less than half of the discrepancy, and the remainder lacks a known reason. V and J calls plus clone size are reproduced from that table; the DNA served to infer D and trimming. The sample's own table lists about 140,000 clones. Approximately 2% of the sample comes from the top ten.

V sheds 5 bases and J sheds 3 bases, leaving 13 bases between their ends. CDR3 length: 14 amino acids, cysteine to phenylalanine. Of all the DNA, just the CDR3 is kept, 42 bases in frame from base 1. From the germline V gene (reference sequence), CDR1 is SEHNR and CDR2 is FQNEAQ. These data are taken from a study of T cell responses to AZD1222 COVID-19 vaccine listed by TCRdb under 2021. Regarding the complete study: TCR sequencing was performed for about 250 trial participants, of whom 200 to 220 were given two doses of AZD1222 and 26 were given two doses of MenACWY control vaccine. Trial participants were enrolled into age subgroups of 18-55, 56-69 and 70-plus years, which contained approximately 150, 30 and 60 TCR-sequenced participants, respectively.

Here is what the overall study found, with its caveats: The vaccine-associated CD4 TCRs covered the entire spike protein, and the dominant responses fell in regions 160-218 and 743-854. Reportedly, close to half of the unique spike-specific TCRs recognized epitopes lying outside the regions that are mutated in the B.1.351 and B.1.1.7 variants. Participants were mostly white British and included more females than males, and it was suggested by the authors that clonal diversity may have been underestimated. Because no day 14 peak-response samples were available, repertoires were characterized only after the peak T cell response. Conclusions about previously exposed vaccinees are limited because only six or seven AZD1222 recipients were SARS-CoV-2 seropositive at baseline. The 56-69-year group was small, and its depth increase did not reach significance, likely because of low power. After two AZD1222 doses, both the breadth and the depth of spike-specific TCRs were significantly higher than at day 0 and than in MenACWY recipients.

This chain is built from TRBV7-9 and TRBJ1-1, with the D gene call left open. The source is an adult in good health. What was sequenced was peripheral blood. The CDR3 protein is CASSPRAEDTEAFF. The nucleotides read TGTGCCAGCAGCCCTAGGGCCGAGGACACTGAAGCTTTCTTT.